These 29 T cell receptor beta chains were all obtained from the same sample, sequenced in a study of T cell repertoires in cytomegalovirus infection. Via MiXCR, TCRdb re-called the reads, giving one row per CDR3 protein. The repertoire holds 450,000 to 600,000 distinct CDR3 sequences, with around 35% as singletons. These receptors have no identified antigens. The sequencing used cultured PBMCs, collected from culture after CMV antigen stimulation. The receptor set was obtained from a human donor in good health (CMV status not recorded). Some clones in this sample may be carry-over from other donors' samples.

This clonotype came up a few times. This sequence joins TRBV7-2 and TRBJ2-1; D is unclear. V lost 5 bases, J lost 6 bases, and 8 bases lay in between. CDR1 is SGHTA and CDR2 is FQGNSA in the germline V gene. There are 12 residues in the CDR3. For the CDR3, the DNA is TGTGCCAGCAGCCCATGGCGCAATGAGCAGTTCTTC. It translates to CASSPWRNEQFF.

The chain links TRBV7-2 to TRBJ2-1, with D possibly being TRBD2 (6 bases). V shed 1 base and J shed 5 bases, with 9 bases lying between them. Germline CDR1 is SGHTA and CDR2 is FQGNSA. The CDR3 contains 14 residues. The CDR3 here is CASSLDAGNNEQFF. CDR3 coding DNA: TGTGCCAGCAGCTTAGATGCGGGAAACAATGAGCAGTTCTTC.

This clonotype was recorded many times. The CDR3 protein is CASSLGAGGGYSNQPQHF. CDR3 bases: TGTGCCAGCAGCTTAGGGGCAGGGGGGGGGTATAGCAATCAGCCCCAGCATTTT. The V call is TRBV7-2, the J call TRBJ1-5; 7 positions match TRBD1. The CDR3 spans 18 residues. Germline loops: CDR1 SGHTA, CDR2 FQGNSA. The V and J ends lost 1 base and 0 bases, in that order; junction bases with no gene match: 9.

This clonotype was counted a few times. This chain connects TRBV7-2 to TRBJ2-3; 12 bases are shared with TRBD2. The CDR3 totals 12 residues. V was pared by 5 bases and J by 13 bases, with 4 bases of the junction left unmatched. The V gene's germline CDR1 is SGHTA and CDR2 FQGNSA. CDR3 sequence (DNA): TGTGCCAGCAGCCCCACTAGCGGGAGGAAGTATTTT. Its translation: CASSPTSGRKYF.

This clonotype has a handful of counts. The chain has TRBV7-2 and TRBJ2-3; TRBD2 matches at 8 bases. CDR3 size: 15 residues. Looked up from germline, CDR1 is SGHTA and CDR2 is FQGNSA. The V gene end was trimmed by 1 base and the J gene end by 3 bases; junction bases not matched to a gene: 3. The CDR3 protein is CASSLVVAGTDTQYF. DNA of the CDR3: TGTGCCAGCAGCTTAGTGGTAGCGGGAACAGATACGCAGTATTTT.

Only a few counts were recorded for this clonotype. CDR3 nucleotides: TGTGCCAGCAGCTTAAGGGGTCGGGATACGCAGTATTTT. Translated: CASSLRGRDTQYF. The chain carries TRBV7-6 and TRBJ2-3; D may be TRBD1 (5 bases). From germline, CDR1 is SGHVS and CDR2 FNYEAQ. Trimming stripped 2 bases from V and 6 bases from J, with 9 bases between. The CDR3 loop spans 13 amino acids.

This rearrangement joins TRBV6-2 or TRBV6-3 to TRBJ1-5, with D hard to call. V lost 6 bases and J 2 bases, leaving 23 bases between the germline ends. CDR1 and CDR2 from the germline V gene are MNHEY and SVGEGT. The CDR3 is 18 residues long. CDR3 sequence: CASSPLGKPSLGNQPQHF. The CDR3 DNA sequence: TGTGCCAGCAGCCCCCTGGGGAAGCCTTCCCTTGGCAATCAGCCCCAGCATTTT.

The V gene is TRBV7-9, the J gene TRBJ2-1; no firm D call. CDR1 SEHNR and CDR2 FQNEAQ come from the germline V gene (reference sequence). The V end was cut by 3 bases, the J end by 4 bases, with 16 bases between. The CDR3 has 16 amino acids. The CDR3 loop reads CASSLLVGSRYNEQFF. The DNA of the CDR3 is TGTGCCAGCAGCTTGCTAGTGGGAAGCCGGTACAATGAGCAGTTCTTC. Full variable domain (rest looked up from reference TRBV7-9 and TRBJ2-1): DTGVSQNPRHKITKRGQNVTFRCDPISEHNRLYWYRQTLGQGPEFLTYFQNEAQLEKSRLLSDRFSAERPKGSFSTLEIQRTEQGDSAMYLCASSLLVGSRYNEQFFGPGTRLTVL.

This clonotype showed up just a few times. CDR3 nucleotide sequence: TGTGCCAGCAGCCCCTTTCCTGAAGCAAGGACAGGCGATACGCAGTATTTT. Encoded protein: CASSPFPEARTGDTQYF. This chain uses TRBV7-6 with TRBJ2-3; 7 nucleotides match TRBD1. Germline CDR1 reads SGHVS; CDR2 reads FNYEAQ. Trimming at V came to 5 bases and at J to 6 bases, leaving 17 bases not matched to a gene. CDR3 length: 17 residues.

This clonotype was seen a few times. This chain connects TRBV7-2 to TRBJ1-2; D gene uncertain. The germline gives CDR1 SGHTA, CDR2 FQGNSA. The length of the CDR3 is 13 residues. Deletions cut 5 bases from V and 3 bases from J, with 10 bases between. The CDR3 loop is CASSGPSDYGYTF. The CDR3 DNA reads TGTGCCAGCAGCGGTCCGAGCGACTATGGCTACACCTTC.

The gene calls are TRBV7-2 and TRBJ2-7; the D is unclear. Germline assignment: CDR1 SGHTA and CDR2 FQGNSA. Trimming took 1 base from V and 1 from J, leaving 11 bases between them. The CDR3 sequence is 15 residues long. The CDR3, as DNA: TGTGCCAGCAGCTTAGGCATAGATTCTTCCTACGAGCAGTACTTC. Protein sequence: CASSLGIDSSYEQYF.

At least ten counts were recorded for this clonotype. The chain employs TRBV7-2 and TRBJ2-3, with D perhaps matching TRBD2 (6 bases). This CDR3 contains 15 residues. The germline gives CDR1 SGHTA, CDR2 FQGNSA. Trimming removed 5 bases from V and 5 bases from J, with 17 bases in between. CDR3 residues: CASSPVQRRGDTQYF. As DNA, the CDR3 is TGTGCCAGCAGCCCAGTCCAAAGGAGGGGAGATACGCAGTATTTT.

This clonotype was found many times. J is TRBJ2-3 and V is TRBV7-9; D gene uncertain. V was cut by 5 bases and J by 0 bases, with 15 bases left in between. Germline V gene sequence: CDR1 SEHNR, CDR2 FQNEAQ (reference sequence). This CDR3 region has 16 residues. The CDR3 nucleotides read TGTGCCAGCAGCCCGACCCTCGGGCGAAGCACAGATACGCAGTATTTT. It codes for CASSPTLGRSTDTQYF.

J is TRBJ2-7 and V is TRBV7-2; D gene uncertain. Trimming cost V 0 bases and J 6 bases, with 9 bases left between them. The CDR3 is 13 residues long. Germline V gives CDR1 SGHTA, CDR2 FQGNSA. CDR3 nucleotides: TGTGCCAGCAGCTTAGCGGCAGGAGTCGAGCAGTACGTC. Its translation is CASSLAAGVEQYV.

This clonotype occurred a few times. The chain employs TRBV6-5 and TRBJ1-1; 7 bases agree with TRBD1. Unmatched junction bases numbered 10, after V lost 5 bases and J lost 4 bases. Looked up from germline, CDR1 is MNHEY and CDR2 is SVGAGI. This CDR3 contains 15 residues. The chain's CDR3 is CASSPGTASGTEAFF. The CDR3 region has the DNA TGTGCCAGCAGTCCAGGGACAGCGAGCGGCACTGAAGCTTTCTTT.

The rearrangement joins TRBV12-3 or TRBV12-4 to TRBJ2-7; no definite D call. This CDR3 region has 11 residues. Trimming removed 8 bases from V and 6 bases from J, with 11 bases in between. Written as DNA, the CDR3 is TGTGCCAGCCGTGGCCGATTCGAGCAGTACTTC. It yields the protein CASRGRFEQYF.

There are a few counts of this clonotype. The chain links TRBV27 to TRBJ2-3; D is unresolved. The CDR3 consists of 19 residues. CDR1 MNHEY and CDR2 SMNVEV come from the germline V gene (reference sequence). Trimming cost V 0 bases and J 0 bases, with 19 bases left between them. CDR3 DNA sequence: TGTGCCAGCAGTTTATCGATCAGGCGTAAGCGAATTAGCACAGATACGCAGTATTTT. As protein: CASSLSIRRKRISTDTQYF.

The chain links TRBV27 to TRBJ2-1, with 7 bases that match TRBD2. Looked up from germline, CDR1 is MNHEY and CDR2 is SMNVEV (reference sequence). J lost 6 bases, V lost 6 bases, and 11 bases had no gene match. The CDR3 is 15 residues long. The CDR3 reads CASRGGDPGGNEQFF. The CDR3 region has the DNA TGTGCCAGCAGGGGTGGGGACCCGGGGGGCAATGAGCAGTTCTTC.

The chain is built from TRBV4-1 and TRBJ2-5; D tentatively fits TRBD1 or TRBD2 (6 bases each). The ends were cut back, 2 bases at V and 2 bases at J, with 9 bases in the middle. The CDR3 runs to 14 residues. The germline gives CDR1 MGHRA, CDR2 YSYEKL. The CDR3 reads CASSQRGVQETQYF. The CDR3 DNA reads TGCGCCAGCAGCCAAAGGGGGGTACAAGAGACCCAGTACTTC.

The chain joins TRBV28 to TRBJ2-2, with D hard to call. V dropped 8 bases and J dropped 4 bases, with 8 bases sitting between them. The germline V gene has CDR1 MDHEN and CDR2 SYDVKM. The CDR3 sequence is 12 residues long. The CDR3 DNA reads TGTGCCAGCGCATGGAGCACCGGGGAGCTGTTTTTT. It yields the protein CASAWSTGELFF.

The rearrangement joins TRBV13 to TRBJ2-5; tentatively, D is TRBD1 (7 bases). Trimming removed 5 bases at V and 3 bases at J, with 19 bases between. CDR1 is PRHDT and CDR2 is FYEKMQ in the germline V gene (reference sequence). This CDR3 is built from 16 residues. The CDR3 here is CASSLETGPGEETQYF. The CDR3, as DNA: TGTGCCAGCAGCCTCGAGACAGGGCCGGGGGAAGAGACCCAGTACTTC.

This clonotype has ten or more counts. The V and J genes are TRBV7-6 and TRBJ2-7, with D perhaps being TRBD1 or TRBD2 (5 bases each). Germline CDR1 is SGHVS and CDR2 is FNYEAQ. V lost 5 bases to trimming and J lost 5 bases, with 19 bases between them. The CDR3 consists of 15 residues. The CDR3, as DNA: TGTGCCAGCAGCGCCCTGAGTGGGGGACGGGACGAGCAGTACTTC. Translation: CASSALSGGRDEQYF. Complete variable domain (other parts from reference TRBV7-6 and TRBJ2-7): GAGVSQSPRYKVTKRGQDVALRCDPISGHVSLYWYRQALGQGPEFLTYFNYEAQQDKSGLPNDRFSAERPEGSISTLTIQRTEQRDSAMYRCASSALSGGRDEQYFGPGTRLTVT.

V is TRBV7-2 and J is TRBJ2-3, with 10 bases lining up with TRBD2. J gave up 3 bases and V 3 bases, and 3 bases lay outside the gene matches. The CDR3 runs to 15 residues. In germline, CDR1 is SGHTA, CDR2 FQGNSA. The CDR3 nucleotides read TGTGCCAGCAGCTTCCAGACTAGCGGGACAGATACGCAGTATTTT. Encoded protein: CASSFQTSGTDTQYF.

The chain carries TRBV20-1 and TRBJ2-5; D may correspond to TRBD1 or TRBD2 (5 bases each). Trimming took off 6 bases at V and 2 bases at J, with 16 bases between the two ends. The CDR3 runs 14 residues. The germline V gene encodes CDR1 DFQATT and CDR2 SNEGSKA (reference sequence). CDR3: CSARDLLRQETQYF. The CDR3 DNA sequence: TGCAGTGCAAGGGACCTCCTTCGTCAAGAGACCCAGTACTTC.

The sample holds a few counts of this clonotype. This chain uses TRBV14 with TRBJ2-1; the match to TRBD1 covers 8 bases. The junction had 6 bases not matched to a gene; V was cut back by 4 bases and J by 4 bases. The CDR3 length is 15 residues. The V gene's germline CDR1 is SGHDN and CDR2 FVKESK. CDR3 loop: CASSPRDRPYNEQFF. The CDR3 bases are TGTGCCAGCAGCCCCCGGGACAGGCCTTACAATGAGCAGTTCTTC.

This clonotype was picked up a small number of times. J is TRBJ2-3 and V is TRBV12-3 or TRBV12-4; the D gene is possibly TRBD1 (5 bases). The V end was cut by 3 bases, the J end by 1 base, with 11 bases between. The CDR3 totals 15 residues. CDR3 region: CASSFPGKGTDTQYF. CDR3 nucleotides: TGTGCCAGCAGTTTTCCAGGGAAGGGCACAGATACGCAGTATTTT.

The chain employs TRBV20-1 and TRBJ2-5; D is possibly TRBD1 (7 bases). V lost 3 bases and J lost 4, with 18 bases in between. The CDR3 covers 15 residues. Germline V gene sequence: CDR1 DFQATT, CDR2 SNEGSKA (reference sequence). In DNA, the CDR3 is TGCAGTGCTAGTCTCAGGGGGAGGTCGGTAGAGACCCAGTACTTC. As protein: CSASLRGRSVETQYF.

This clonotype was counted at least ten times. V is TRBV7-2 and J is TRBJ2-3; 7 nucleotides align to TRBD1. Germline CDR1 reads SGHTA; CDR2 reads FQGNSA. Trimming removed 5 bases from V and 12 bases from J; junction bases left unmatched: 14. CDR3 length equals 14 residues. The CDR3 DNA reads as TGTGCCAGCAGCCGGGACAGTGGATCATCTAACCAGTATTTT. Residues: CASSRDSGSSNQYF.

V gene TRBV7-2 combines with J gene TRBJ1-5; no definite D call. This CDR3 is 15 amino acids long. Germline V gives CDR1 SGHTA, CDR2 FQGNSA. The V and J ends lost 1 base and 4 bases respectively, with 11 bases between them. The chain's CDR3 is CASSLGVDGNQPQHF. The CDR3 region has the DNA TGTGCCAGCAGCTTAGGGGTGGACGGGAATCAGCCCCAGCATTTT. The full variable domain, with the rest looked up from reference TRBV7-2 and TRBJ1-5, is GAGVSQSPSNKVTEKGKDVELRCDPISGHTALYWYRQSLGQGLEFLIYFQGNSAPDKSGLPSDRFSAERTGGSVSTLTIQRTQQEDSAVYLCASSLGVDGNQPQHFGDGTRLSIL.